This T cell receptor beta chain comes out of a study of response to subunit inactivated influenza vaccine. Study-wide findings and caveats: Authors suggested few new T cells are recruited by each seasonal influenza vaccination.

In TCRdb, the RT-PCR reads were re-called with MiXCR into one record per CDR3 protein. The sample includes about 650,000 distinct CDR3 sequences, approximately 15% of them seen just once. V was shortened by 4 bases and J by 0 bases, with 13 bases between the two germline ends. CDR3 size: 15 residues. The germline gives CDR1 SGDLS, CDR2 YYNGEE. A remark on this clonotype: Its antigen is as yet unknown.

V usage is TRBV9 and J usage is TRBJ1-1; D not certain. The sample was PBMCs from blood, taken about 14 days before vaccination. The receptor was derived from a man aged 50 to 60 who received an inactivated influenza vaccine. The chain's CDR3 is CASSPNQQVNTEAFF. Written as DNA, the CDR3 is TGTGCCAGCAGCCCTAATCAGCAGGTGAACACTGAAGCTTTCTTT.